These 13 T cell receptor beta chains originate from one sample sequenced in a study of control samples from healthy donors and cancer patients. Produced via immunoSEQ multiplex PCR; TCRdb's table is partial and in-frame only. Of over 200,000 clones detected, around 79% appear once; the ten largest clones hold 10% to 15%. The sequencing sample was made of PBMCs. Source of these receptors: a woman in her sixties with lung cancer.

V usage is TRBV12-3 or TRBV12-4 and J usage is TRBJ2-1; D not certain. The CDR3 is 12 residues long. Trimming removed 5 bases at V and 10 bases at J, with 12 bases between. CDR3 in amino acids: CASSRVLGEQFF. CDR3 bases: TGTGCCAGCAGTAGAGTCCTGGGAGAGCAGTTCTTC.

The V gene is TRBV6-6, the J gene TRBJ1-5; no definite D call. From germline, CDR1 is MNHNY and CDR2 SVGAGI (reference sequence). CDR3 length: 13 amino acids. Trimming pared 6 bases from V and 6 bases from J, leaving 12 bases between. This CDR3 is CASSQTSVQPQHF. The CDR3 DNA reads as TGTGCCAGCAGCCAGACCTCAGTTCAGCCCCAGCATTTT.

This rearrangement joins TRBV5-8 to TRBJ1-2; no clear D gene. The CDR3 runs 13 residues. V was trimmed by 4 bases and J by 3 bases, leaving 10 bases between them. Per germline, CDR1 SGHTS and CDR2 YDEGEE. In nucleotides, the CDR3 is TGTGCCAGCAGCCCAGACATGGACTATGGCTACACCTTC. It translates to CASSPDMDYGYTF.

The V gene is TRBV6-5, the J gene TRBJ2-7, with 7 bases fitting TRBD2. The ends lost 8 bases at V and 5 bases at J; junction bases unmatched: 9. CDR3 length equals 13 residues. The germline CDR1 and CDR2 sequences are MNHEY and SVGAGI. In nucleotides, the CDR3 is TGTGCCAGCCTTAAGGACGGGACTAACGAGCAGTACTTC. It yields the protein CASLKDGTNEQYF.

The sample holds a few counts of this clone. V gene TRBV18 combines with J gene TRBJ1-4, with TRBD1 matching over 7 bases. The germline gives CDR1 KGHSH, CDR2 LQKENI. J was trimmed by 6 bases and V by 1 base; bases with no gene match: 2. This CDR3 is 14 amino acids long. Here the CDR3 reads CASSPRTGDEKLFF. The DNA of the CDR3 is TGTGCCAGCTCACCACGAACAGGGGATGAAAAACTGTTTTTT. Looking up the rest from reference TRBV18 and TRBJ1-4 gives the full variable domain: NAGVMQNPRHLVRRRGQEARLRCSPMKGHSHVYWYRQLPEEGLKFMVYLQKENIIDESGMPKERFSAEFPKEGPSILRIQQVVRGDSAAYFCASSPRTGDEKLFFGSGTQLSVL.

The chain employs TRBV5-1 and TRBJ1-2; the D is unclear. Germline loops: CDR1 SGHRS, CDR2 YFSETQ. CDR3 length: 15 residues. V was trimmed by 0 bases and J by 4 bases, leaving 13 bases between them. In DNA form, the CDR3 reads TGCGCCAGCAGCTTGGAGGTGGGCGGGGTCTATGGCTACACCTTC. It is translated as CASSLEVGGVYGYTF. Full variable domain (rest looked up from reference TRBV5-1 and TRBJ1-2): KAGVTQTPRYLIKTRGQQVTLSCSPISGHRSVSWYQQTPGQGLQFLFEYFSETQRNKGNFPGRFSGRQFSNSRSEMNVSTLELGDSALYLCASSLEVGGVYGYTFGSGTRLTVV.

The chain uses TRBV5-1 and TRBJ1-5; D ambiguous. Germline CDR1 reads SGHRS; CDR2 reads YFSETQ. CDR3 length: 13 residues. V lost 0 bases and J 4 bases, leaving 5 bases between the germline ends. CDR3 in DNA: TGCGCCAGCAGCTTGGAGCTGAATCAGCCCCAGCATTTT. Translated, it gives CASSLELNQPQHF.

The chain links TRBV18 to TRBJ2-7, with a possible D match to TRBD2 (6 bases). Per the germline V gene, CDR1 is KGHSH and CDR2 is LQKENI. Trimming left V 4 bases short and J 3 bases short, with 19 bases between. The CDR3 has 16 residues. The CDR3 region has the DNA TGTGCCAGCTCACAGACTGGGGGGACCCTTCTCTACGAGCAGTACTTC. Amino acids: CASSQTGGTLLYEQYF.

In its sample, this clone was seen a few times. In nucleotides, the CDR3 is TGTGCCAGCAGCCCCAGCCCACGGCTGGCCTATGGCTACACCTTC. Its translation is CASSPSPRLAYGYTF. The chain is built from TRBV7-2 and TRBJ1-2; D is unresolved. CDR1 SGHTA and CDR2 FQGNSA come from the germline V gene. V lost 5 bases, J lost 4 bases, and 17 bases lay in between. CDR3 length: 15 amino acids.

This clone appeared a few times. This sequence joins TRBV5-5 and TRBJ1-1; unclear D gene. The germline V gene has CDR1 SGHKS and CDR2 YYEKEE (reference sequence). The CDR3 runs 11 residues. V was shortened by 1 base and J by 7 bases, with 5 bases between the two germline ends. As DNA, the CDR3 is TGTGCCAGCAGCTTGTCGAGTGAAGCTTTCTTT. It specifies CASSLSSEAFF.

The CDR3 DNA follows: TGCGCCAGCAGCCTGTGGGTGAAGACAGGGGGCGACGAGCAGTACTTC. As protein: CASSLWVKTGGDEQYF. The chain recombines TRBV5-1 with TRBJ2-7, with TRBD1 matching over 10 bases. Per germline, CDR1 SGHRS and CDR2 YFSETQ. This CDR3 spans 16 amino acids. The trim removed 4 bases at V and 5 bases at J, leaving 12 bases unmatched.

This chain links TRBV7-9 with TRBJ2-3; 7 bases are shared with TRBD2. With V trimmed by 0 bases and J by 1 base, 10 bases remained unmatched. This CDR3 has 18 residues. CDR1 is SEHNR, CDR2 FQNEAQ, per germline (reference sequence). The CDR3 reads CASSLALSTGGGTDTQYF. The CDR3 DNA is TGTGCCAGCAGCTTAGCGCTTTCTACGGGGGGTGGCACAGATACGCAGTATTTT. Full variable domain (rest looked up from reference TRBV7-9 and TRBJ2-3): DTGVSQNPRHKITKRGQNVTFRCDPISEHNRLYWYRQTLGQGPEFLTYFQNEAQLEKSRLLSDRFSAERPKGSFSTLEIQRTEQGDSAMYLCASSLALSTGGGTDTQYFGPGTRLTVL.

The chain employs TRBV5-1 and TRBJ1-5; 7 bases fit TRBD1. Trimming removed 4 bases from V and 7 bases from J; junction bases left unmatched: 11. The CDR3 is 15 residues long. The V gene's germline CDR1 is SGHRS and CDR2 YFSETQ. CDR3 in amino acids: CASSQGGGPSQPQHF. CDR3 nucleotides: TGCGCCAGCAGCCAGGGGGGCGGCCCAAGCCAGCCCCAGCATTTT.